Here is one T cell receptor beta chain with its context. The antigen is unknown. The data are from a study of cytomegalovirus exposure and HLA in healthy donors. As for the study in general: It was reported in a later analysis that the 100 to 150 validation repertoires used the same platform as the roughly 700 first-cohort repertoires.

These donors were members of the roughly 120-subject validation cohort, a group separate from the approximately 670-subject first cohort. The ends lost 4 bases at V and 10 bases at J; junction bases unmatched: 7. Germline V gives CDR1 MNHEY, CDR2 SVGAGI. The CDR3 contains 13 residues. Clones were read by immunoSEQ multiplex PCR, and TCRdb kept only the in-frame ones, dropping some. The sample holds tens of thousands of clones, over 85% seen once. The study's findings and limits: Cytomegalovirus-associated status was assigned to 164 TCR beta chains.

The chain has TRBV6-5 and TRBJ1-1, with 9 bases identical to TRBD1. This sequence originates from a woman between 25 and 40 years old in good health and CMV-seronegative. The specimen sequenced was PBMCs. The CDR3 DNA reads TGTGCCAGCAGTTTACAGGGGGCGAGAGGAGCTTTCTTT. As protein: CASSLQGARGAFF.